This paragraph reports one T cell receptor (beta chain). Its antigen remains unknown. This record comes from a study of T cell clonotyping in hematopoietic cell transplantation. Study-level information: Recipients' pretransplant samples followed cytoreduction.

Time point described: recipient sample about 28 days before transplant, after cytoreduction. Blood collection times were about day -28 and days 30, 100, 180 posttransplant. The repertoire was sequenced with immunoSEQ multiplex PCR; TCRdb's copy has only in-frame clones and lacks some. The sample shows tens of thousands of clones, about 85% of them seen only once. Trimming removed 5 bases from V and 10 bases from J, with 15 bases in between. The CDR3 length is 14 residues. CDR1 and CDR2 from the germline V gene are LNHDA and SQIVND (reference sequence). General study findings and limits: Recipient TCR diversity dropped after transplant; expanded clonotypes rose from day 30 to 180. Cells were unsorted, so CD4 and CD8 contributions were not separated.

The chain joins TRBV19 to TRBJ1-6; D gene unclear. The specimen was peripheral blood mononuclear cells, collected before stem cell transplant. The sequence was obtained from a man aged 60-69 years with acute myeloid leukemia. Some clones in this sample may be carry-over from other donors' samples. The CDR3 spells CASSVGRGNSPLHF. In DNA form, the CDR3 reads TGTGCCAGTAGTGTAGGACGAGGAAACTCACCCCTCCACTTT.